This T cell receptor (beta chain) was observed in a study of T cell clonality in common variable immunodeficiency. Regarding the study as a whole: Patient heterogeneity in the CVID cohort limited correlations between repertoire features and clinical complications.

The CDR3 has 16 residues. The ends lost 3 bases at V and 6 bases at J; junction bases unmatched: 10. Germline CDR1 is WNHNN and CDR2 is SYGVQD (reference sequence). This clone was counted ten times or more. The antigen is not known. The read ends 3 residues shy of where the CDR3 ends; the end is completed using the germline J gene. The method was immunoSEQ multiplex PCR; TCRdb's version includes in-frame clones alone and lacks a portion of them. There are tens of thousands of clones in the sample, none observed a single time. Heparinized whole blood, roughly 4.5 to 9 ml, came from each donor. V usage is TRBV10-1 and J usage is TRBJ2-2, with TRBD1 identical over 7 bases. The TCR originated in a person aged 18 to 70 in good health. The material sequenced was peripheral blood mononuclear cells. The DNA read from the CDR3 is TGCGCCAGCAGTGAATTTCGGACAGGAAGCCCCGGGGAG. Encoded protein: CASSEFRTGSPGE. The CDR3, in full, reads CASSEFRTGSPGELFF.